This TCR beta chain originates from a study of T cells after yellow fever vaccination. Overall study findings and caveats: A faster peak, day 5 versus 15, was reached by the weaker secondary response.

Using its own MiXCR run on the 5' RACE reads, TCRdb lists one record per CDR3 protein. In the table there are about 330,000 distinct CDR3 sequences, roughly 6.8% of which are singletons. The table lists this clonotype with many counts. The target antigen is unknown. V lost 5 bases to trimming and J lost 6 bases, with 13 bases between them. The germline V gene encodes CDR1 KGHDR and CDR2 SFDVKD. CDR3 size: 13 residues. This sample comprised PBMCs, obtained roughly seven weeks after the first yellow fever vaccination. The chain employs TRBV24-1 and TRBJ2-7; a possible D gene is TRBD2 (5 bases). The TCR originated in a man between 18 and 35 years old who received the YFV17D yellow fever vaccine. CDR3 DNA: TGTGCCACCAGTGGGGGAGCAGGAGGCGAGCAGTACTTC. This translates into CATSGGAGGEQYF.